This T cell receptor beta chain was sequenced during a study of regulatory T cells in long-lasting Graves disease. General study points: Researchers reported studying only peripheral blood, not thyroid tissue. The TCR repertoire of persistent Graves' patients was less diverse than that of newly diagnosed ones. Among samples with persistent disease, TRBV28, TRBJ1-2 and TRBJ2-5 were favored.

V lost 6 bases, J lost 1 base, and 10 bases stayed unmatched. Germline assignment: CDR1 DFQATT and CDR2 SNEGSKA (reference sequence). This CDR3 has 15 amino acids. Arm-PCR of CDR3 regions and iRepertoire HTBI primers were the basis on which TCR beta libraries were built. MiXCR, applied by TCRdb to the multiplex PCR reads, yields one record per CDR3 protein. The profile shows hundreds of thousands of distinct CDR3 sequences, roughly 22% of them singletons. In its sample, this clonotype was seen a few times. Its antigen is unidentified. Described time point: persistent/refractory GD, antithyroid drugs over 5 years with positive TRAb. Scientists built the TCR library using RNA that was extracted from PBMCs.

The J gene is TRBJ2-5, the V gene TRBV20-1; 8 bases are shared with TRBD2. This specimen consisted of peripheral blood mononuclear cells (PBMCs), obtained when the disease was refractory, from a patient treated with antithyroid drugs. This clonotype originated in a female donor with Graves disease. In nucleotides, the CDR3 is TGCAGTGCCTCAAAGGCTAGCGGGTTCCAAGAGACCCAGTACTTC. Protein sequence: CSASKASGFQETQYF.